A selection of T cell receptor beta chains follows, all from one sample in a study of T cells in Graves' hyperthyroidism and ophthalmopathy. TCRdb fed the multiplex PCR reads into MiXCR, producing one record per CDR3 protein. The repertoire holds about 380,000 distinct CDR3 sequences, with 13% as singletons. The specimen sequenced was blood. These TCRs come from a man aged 25 to 45 with Graves' hyperthyroidism that later progressed to Graves' ophthalmopathy. Each CDR3 is given with its conserved first and last residue. The D gene is left open where the match is weak. Expanded clones get a size class; other rows say once, few or many, or leave the size out.

TRBV6-1	few	14	TRBJ1-2	NA	TGTGCCAGCAGTTCGATTGGAGTTAACTATGGCTACACCTTC	CASSSIGVNYGYTF
TRBV6-1	many	15	TRBJ1-6	NA	TGTGCCAGCAGTGAACTGGACAGACAGAATTCACCCCTCCACTTT	CASSELDRQNSPLHF
TRBV6-8	many	17	TRBJ2-7	NA	TGTGCCAGCAGTCCCTCCCGAGGACCCTTTAGCTCCTACGAGCAGTACTTC	CASSPSRGPFSSYEQYF
TRBV6-1	many	14	TRBJ2-7	NA	TGTGCCAGCAGTGAAGCAACAGGGTTCTACGAGCAGTACTTC	CASSEATGFYEQYF
TRBV11-2	few	18	TRBJ2-3	TRBD2	TGTGCCAGCAGCAGGCGGACTAGCGGGAGTATTGGGGCAGATACGCAGTATTTT	CASSRRTSGSIGADTQYF
TRBV27	many	15	TRBJ1-1	NA	TGTGCCAGCAGTTTAGTCCAGGGTCGTAACACTGAAGCTTTCTTT	CASSLVQGRNTEAFF
TRBV6-2/TRBV6-3	few	14	TRBJ1-4	NA	TGTGCCAGCAGTTACTCGGGAGGGCGCGGAAAACTGTTTTTT	CASSYSGGRGKLFF
TRBV4-1	NA	16	TRBJ1-5	NA	TGCGCCAGCAGCCAGGCCGGGCCTGGGAGCAATCAGCCCCAGCATTTT	CASSQAGPGSNQPQHF
TRBV7-2	many	15	TRBJ2-1	TRBD2	TGTGCCAGCAGCTCACGGAGCGGGGGGGCTCATGAGCAGTTCTTC	CASSSRSGGAHEQFF
TRBV6-5	few	16	TRBJ2-6	NA	TGTGCCAGCAGTTACCGACAGGTCTCTGGGGCCAACGTCCTGACTTTC	CASSYRQVSGANVLTF
TRBV12-5	few	16	TRBJ2-3	TRBD2	TGTGCTAGTGGTTTGAGCCTAGCGGGGGGGACAGATACGCAGTATTTT	CASGLSLAGGTDTQYF
TRBV20-1	NA	15	TRBJ1-2	TRBD1	TGCAGTGCTAGGGAGGGACCTGGACAGGTTTCGGGCTACACCTTC	CSAREGPGQVSGYTF
TRBV4-1	NA	15	TRBJ1-5	NA	TGCGCCAGCAGCCAAGAAAAGCTGGGTAATCAGCCCCAGCATTTT	CASSQEKLGNQPQHF
TRBV5-5	few	16	TRBJ1-3	TRBD1	TGTGCCAGCAGCCCCCGGACAGGGGGACCTGGAAACACCATATATTTT	CASSPRTGGPGNTIYF
TRBV7-9	many	15	TRBJ2-2	NA	TGTGCCAGCAGCTTAGGACAGCCGAACACCGGGGAGCTGTTTTTT	CASSLGQPNTGELFF
TRBV2	NA	12	TRBJ2-5	NA	TGTGCCAGCACCCGTCCGGTAGAGACCCAGTACTTC	CASTRPVETQYF
TRBV11-2	many	13	TRBJ1-1	NA	TGTGCCAGCAGCCAAGGGGGGCCCACTGAAGCTTTCTTT	CASSQGGPTEAFF
TRBV7-3	many	14	TRBJ1-6	NA	TGTGCCAGCAGCTTAACGTATCTTAATTCACCCCTCCACTTT	CASSLTYLNSPLHF
TRBV5-1	many	14	TRBJ2-3	NA	TGCGCCAGCAGCTTGGCCGGCCGCACAGATACGCAGTATTTT	CASSLAGRTDTQYF
TRBV11-3	many	15	TRBJ2-7	NA	TGTGCCAGCAGCTTAGAGGTTTCCAGCTCCTACGAGCAGTACTTC	CASSLEVSSSYEQYF
TRBV20-1	NA	12	TRBJ2-5	TRBD2	TGCAGTGCCTTTAGCGGGGGAGAGACCCAGTACTTC	CSAFSGGETQYF
TRBV9	few	16	TRBJ1-2	TRBD1	TGTGCCAGCAGCGCTCCGGGACAGCGTTCCAGGGTCGGCTACACCTTC	CASSAPGQRSRVGYTF
TRBV15	NA	19	TRBJ2-3	TRBD2	TGTGCCACCAGCAGAGTTAAGTCTAGCGGGGGAGTTCCCACAGATACGCAGTATTTT	CATSRVKSSGGVPTDTQYF
TRBV12-5	NA	16	TRBJ2-7	TRBD1	TGTGCTAGTGGTTTGGTTCTCGGGCAGGGGGCCTACGAGCAGTACTTC	CASGLVLGQGAYEQYF
TRBV29-1	NA	12	TRBJ2-3	NA	TGCAGCGTTGAAGCGGGCACAGATACGCAGTATTTT	CSVEAGTDTQYF
TRBV6-1	few	14	TRBJ1-3	NA	TGTGCCAGCAGTGCAGGGTTTGCTGGAAACACCATATATTTT	CASSAGFAGNTIYF